Given below is one TCR beta chain in context. Antigen specificity is unknown. These data originate in a study of T cells expressing NK-cell markers. Study-level results: These clonotypes, the leaders elsewhere, also led the CD3+CD56-NKG2C+ fraction in a handful of donors.

There are 15 residues in the CDR3. The germline V gene encodes CDR1 MGHDK and CDR2 SYGVNS. 5'RACE template switching with UMIs generated TCR beta cDNA. After re-calling the 5' RACE reads, TCRdb lists one entry per CDR3 protein, DNA absent. The repertoire table contains 350,000 to 400,000 distinct CDR3 sequences. The receptor was isolated from a woman in her forties or fifties in good health. The sequenced sample consisted of blood T cells: a sorted CD56 or NKG2C T cell subset, CD4+ or CD8+ T cells, or bulk PBMC T cells (not recorded which). The chain joins TRBV25-1 to TRBJ2-2. The CDR3: CASSMQVVGGGELFF.